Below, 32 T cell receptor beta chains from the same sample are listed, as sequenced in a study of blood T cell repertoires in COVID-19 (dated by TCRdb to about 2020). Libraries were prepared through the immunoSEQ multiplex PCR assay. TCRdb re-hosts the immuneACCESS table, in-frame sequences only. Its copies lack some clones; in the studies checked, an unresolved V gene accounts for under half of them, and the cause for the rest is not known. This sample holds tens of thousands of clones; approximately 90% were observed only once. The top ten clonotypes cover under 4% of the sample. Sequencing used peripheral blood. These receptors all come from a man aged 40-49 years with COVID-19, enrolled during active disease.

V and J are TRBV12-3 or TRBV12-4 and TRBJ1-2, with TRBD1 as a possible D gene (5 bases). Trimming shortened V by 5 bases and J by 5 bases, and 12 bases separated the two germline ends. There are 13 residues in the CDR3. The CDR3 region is CASSEDSYYGYTF. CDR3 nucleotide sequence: TGTGCCAGCAGTGAAGACAGTTATTATGGCTACACCTTC.

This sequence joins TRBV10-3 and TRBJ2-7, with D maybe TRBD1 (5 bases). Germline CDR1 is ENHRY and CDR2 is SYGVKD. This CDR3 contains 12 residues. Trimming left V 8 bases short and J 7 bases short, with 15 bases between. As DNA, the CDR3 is TGTGCCATCGGGGCTCAGGGTTGGGAGCAGTACTTC. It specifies CAIGAQGWEQYF.

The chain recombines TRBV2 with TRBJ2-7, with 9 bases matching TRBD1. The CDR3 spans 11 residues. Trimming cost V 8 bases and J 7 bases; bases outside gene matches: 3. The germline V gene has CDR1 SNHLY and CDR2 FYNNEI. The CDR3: CASRDREEQYF. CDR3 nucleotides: TGTGCCAGCCGGGACAGGGAGGAGCAGTACTTC.

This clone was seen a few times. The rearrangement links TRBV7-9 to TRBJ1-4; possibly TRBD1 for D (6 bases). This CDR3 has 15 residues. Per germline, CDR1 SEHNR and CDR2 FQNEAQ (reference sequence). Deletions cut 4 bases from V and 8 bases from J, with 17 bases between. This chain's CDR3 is CASSSTGTKGEKLFF. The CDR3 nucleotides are TGTGCCAGCAGCTCCACCGGGACAAAAGGCGAAAAACTGTTTTTT. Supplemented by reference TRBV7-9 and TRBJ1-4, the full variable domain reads DTGVSQNPRHKITKRGQNVTFRCDPISEHNRLYWYRQTLGQGPEFLTYFQNEAQLEKSRLLSDRFSAERPKGSFSTLEIQRTEQGDSAMYLCASSSTGTKGEKLFFGSGTQLSVL.

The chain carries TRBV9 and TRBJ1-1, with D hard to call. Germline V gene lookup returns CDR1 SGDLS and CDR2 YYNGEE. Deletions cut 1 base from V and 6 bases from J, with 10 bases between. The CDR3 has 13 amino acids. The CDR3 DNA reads TGTGCCAGCAGCGTAAAATTCGGGGCTGAAGCTTTCTTT. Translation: CASSVKFGAEAFF.

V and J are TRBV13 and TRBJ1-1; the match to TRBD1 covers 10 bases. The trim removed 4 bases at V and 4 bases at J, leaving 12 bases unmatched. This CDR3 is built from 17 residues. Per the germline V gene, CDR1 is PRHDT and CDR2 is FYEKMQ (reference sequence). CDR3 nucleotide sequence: TGTGCCAGCAGCTCCACCGGGACAGGGGACTTTTTCACTGAAGCTTTCTTT. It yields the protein CASSSTGTGDFFTEAFF.

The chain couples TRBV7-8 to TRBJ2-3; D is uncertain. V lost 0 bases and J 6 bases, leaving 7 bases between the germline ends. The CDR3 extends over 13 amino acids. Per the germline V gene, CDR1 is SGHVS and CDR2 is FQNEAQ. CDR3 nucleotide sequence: TGTGCCAGCAGCTTAGCCAGGATGGATACGCAGTATTTT. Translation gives CASSLARMDTQYF.

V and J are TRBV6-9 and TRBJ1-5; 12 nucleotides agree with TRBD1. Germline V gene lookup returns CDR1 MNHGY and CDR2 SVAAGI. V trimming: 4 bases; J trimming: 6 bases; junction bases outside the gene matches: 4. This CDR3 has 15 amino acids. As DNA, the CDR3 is TGTGCCAGCAGTTCCGGGACAGGGGGCGGTCAGCCCCAGCATTTT. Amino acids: CASSSGTGGGQPQHF.

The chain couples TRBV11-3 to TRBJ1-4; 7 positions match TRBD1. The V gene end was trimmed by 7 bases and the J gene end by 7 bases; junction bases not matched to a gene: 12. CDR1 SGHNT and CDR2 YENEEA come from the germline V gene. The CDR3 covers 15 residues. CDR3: CASTTTQGSGEKLFF. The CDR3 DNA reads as TGTGCCAGCACTACAACACAGGGGAGTGGTGAAAAACTGTTTTTT.

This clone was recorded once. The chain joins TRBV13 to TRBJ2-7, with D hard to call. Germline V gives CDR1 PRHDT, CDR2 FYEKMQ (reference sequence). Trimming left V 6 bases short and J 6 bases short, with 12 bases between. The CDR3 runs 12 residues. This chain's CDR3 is CASSKLRSEQYF. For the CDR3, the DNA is TGTGCCAGCAGTAAACTCCGGTCCGAGCAGTACTTC.

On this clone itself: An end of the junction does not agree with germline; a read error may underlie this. CDR3 DNA: TGTGCCAGCGGTTATACTAGCGGGAGTTACGAGCAGTACTTC. Protein sequence: CASGYTSGSYEQYF. The chain links TRBV6-5 to TRBJ2-7; TRBD2 aligns across 11 bases. The CDR3 totals 14 residues. Looked up from germline, CDR1 is MNHEY and CDR2 is SVGAGI.

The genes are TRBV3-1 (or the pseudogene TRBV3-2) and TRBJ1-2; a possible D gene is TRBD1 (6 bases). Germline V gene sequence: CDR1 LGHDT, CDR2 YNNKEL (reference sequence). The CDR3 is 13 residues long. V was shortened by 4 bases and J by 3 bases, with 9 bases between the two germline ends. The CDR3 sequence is CASSPAGDYGYTF. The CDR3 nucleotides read TGTGCCAGCAGCCCCGCAGGGGACTATGGCTACACCTTC.

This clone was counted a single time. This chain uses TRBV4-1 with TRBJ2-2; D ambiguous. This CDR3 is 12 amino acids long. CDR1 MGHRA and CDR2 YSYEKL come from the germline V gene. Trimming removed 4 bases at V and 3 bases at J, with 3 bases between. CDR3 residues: CASSRDTGELFF. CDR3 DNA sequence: TGCGCCAGCAGCCGAGACACCGGGGAGCTGTTTTTT.

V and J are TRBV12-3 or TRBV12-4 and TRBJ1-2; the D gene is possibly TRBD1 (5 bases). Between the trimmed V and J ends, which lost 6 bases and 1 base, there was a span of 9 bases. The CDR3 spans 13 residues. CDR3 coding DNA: TGTGCCAGCAGCCGTGACAGTAACTATGGCTACACCTTC. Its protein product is CASSRDSNYGYTF.

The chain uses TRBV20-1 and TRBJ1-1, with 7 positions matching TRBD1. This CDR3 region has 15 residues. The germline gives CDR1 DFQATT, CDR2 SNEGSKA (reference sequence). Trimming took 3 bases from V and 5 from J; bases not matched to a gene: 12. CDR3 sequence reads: CSASKPGGWGTEAFF. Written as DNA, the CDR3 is TGCAGTGCTAGTAAGCCAGGGGGTTGGGGGACTGAAGCTTTCTTT.

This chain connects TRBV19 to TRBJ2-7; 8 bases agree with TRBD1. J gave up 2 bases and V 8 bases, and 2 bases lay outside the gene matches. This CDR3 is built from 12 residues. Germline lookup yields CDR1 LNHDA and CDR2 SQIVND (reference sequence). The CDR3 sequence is CASGRGPYEQYF. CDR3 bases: TGTGCCAGTGGCAGGGGGCCCTACGAGCAGTACTTC. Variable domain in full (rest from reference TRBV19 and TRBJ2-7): DGGITQSPKYLFRKEGQNVTLSCEQNLNHDAMYWYRQDPGQGLRLIYYSQIVNDFQKGDIAEGYSVSREKKESFPLTVTSAQKNPTAFYLCASGRGPYEQYFGPGTRLTVT.

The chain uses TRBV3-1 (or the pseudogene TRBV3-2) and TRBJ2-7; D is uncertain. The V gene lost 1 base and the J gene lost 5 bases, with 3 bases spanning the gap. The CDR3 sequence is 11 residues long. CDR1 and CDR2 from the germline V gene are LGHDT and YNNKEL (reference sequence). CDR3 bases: TGTGCCAGCAGCCAAGTAAACGAGCAGTACTTC. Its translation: CASSQVNEQYF.

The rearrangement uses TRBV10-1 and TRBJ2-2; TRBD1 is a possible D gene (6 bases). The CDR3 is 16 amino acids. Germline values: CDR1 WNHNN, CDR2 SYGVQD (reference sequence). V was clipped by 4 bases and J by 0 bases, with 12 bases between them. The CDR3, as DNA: TGCGCCAGCAGTGGGGGAGAGGGGGCGAACACCGGGGAGCTGTTTTTT. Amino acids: CASSGGEGANTGELFF.

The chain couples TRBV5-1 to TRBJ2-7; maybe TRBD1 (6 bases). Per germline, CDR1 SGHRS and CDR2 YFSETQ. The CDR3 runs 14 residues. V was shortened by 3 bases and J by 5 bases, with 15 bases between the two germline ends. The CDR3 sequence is CASSSTGIFDEQYF. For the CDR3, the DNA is TGCGCCAGCAGCTCAACAGGGATTTTCGACGAGCAGTACTTC.

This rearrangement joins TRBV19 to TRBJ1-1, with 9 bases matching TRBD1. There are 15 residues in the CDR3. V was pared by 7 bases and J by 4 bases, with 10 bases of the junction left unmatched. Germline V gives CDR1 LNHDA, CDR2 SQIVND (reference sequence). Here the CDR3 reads CASTPKDRGGTEAFF. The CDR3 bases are TGTGCCAGTACCCCAAAAGACAGGGGGGGCACTGAAGCTTTCTTT.

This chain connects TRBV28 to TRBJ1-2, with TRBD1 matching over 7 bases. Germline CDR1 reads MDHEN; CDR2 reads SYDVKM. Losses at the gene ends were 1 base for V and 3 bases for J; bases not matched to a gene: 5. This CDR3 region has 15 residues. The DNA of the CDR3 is TGTGCCAGCAGTTTATCGGGCAGGGGGGACTATGGCTACACCTTC. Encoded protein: CASSLSGRGDYGYTF.

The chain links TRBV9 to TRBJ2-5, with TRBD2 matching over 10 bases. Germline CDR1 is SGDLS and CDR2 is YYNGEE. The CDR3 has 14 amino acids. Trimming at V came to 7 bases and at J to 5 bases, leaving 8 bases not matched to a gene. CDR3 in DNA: TGTGCCAGCTCCGTAGCGGGGGGCATCGAGACCCAGTACTTC. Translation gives CASSVAGGIETQYF.

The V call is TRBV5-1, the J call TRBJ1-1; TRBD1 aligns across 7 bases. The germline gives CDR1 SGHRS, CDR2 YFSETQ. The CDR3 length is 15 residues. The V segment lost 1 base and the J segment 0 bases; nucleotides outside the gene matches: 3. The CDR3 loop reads CASSLSGTVNTEAFF. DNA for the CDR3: TGCGCCAGCAGCTTGTCTGGGACAGTGAACACTGAAGCTTTCTTT.

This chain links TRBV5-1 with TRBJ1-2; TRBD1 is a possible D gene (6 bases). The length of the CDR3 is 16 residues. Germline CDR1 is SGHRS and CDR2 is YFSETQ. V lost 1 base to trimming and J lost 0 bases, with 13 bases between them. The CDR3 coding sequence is TGCGCCAGCAGCTTGAGTACAGGGAATTCTAACTATGGCTACACCTTC. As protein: CASSLSTGNSNYGYTF.

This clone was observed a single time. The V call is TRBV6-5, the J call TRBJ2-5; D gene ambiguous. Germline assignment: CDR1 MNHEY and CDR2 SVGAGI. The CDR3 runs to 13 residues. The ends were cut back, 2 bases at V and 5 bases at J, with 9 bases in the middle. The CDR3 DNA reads TGTGCCAGCAGTTACGCGCGTAAGGAGACCCAGTACTTC. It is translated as CASSYARKETQYF.

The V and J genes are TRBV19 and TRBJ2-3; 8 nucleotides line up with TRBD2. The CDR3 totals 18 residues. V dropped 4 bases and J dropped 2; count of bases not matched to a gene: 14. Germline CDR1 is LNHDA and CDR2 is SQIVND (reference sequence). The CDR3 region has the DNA TGTGCCAGTAGTAGAGAACGTCTAGCGGGTCCCTCCACAGATACGCAGTATTTT. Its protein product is CASSRERLAGPSTDTQYF.

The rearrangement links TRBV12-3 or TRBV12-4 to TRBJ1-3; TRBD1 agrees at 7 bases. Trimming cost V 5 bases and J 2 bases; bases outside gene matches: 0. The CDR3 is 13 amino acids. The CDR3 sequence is CASSTGAGNTIYF. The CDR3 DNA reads TGTGCCAGCAGTACAGGGGCTGGAAACACCATATATTTT.

CDR3 protein: CSASITLPYTF. Written as DNA, the CDR3 is TGCAGTGCTAGTATTACACTACCGTATACCTTC. V usage is TRBV20-1 and J usage is TRBJ1-2; D uncertain. The CDR3 sequence is 11 residues long. Looked up from germline, CDR1 is DFQATT and CDR2 is SNEGSKA (reference sequence). Trimming removed 3 bases from V and 14 bases from J, with 16 bases in between.

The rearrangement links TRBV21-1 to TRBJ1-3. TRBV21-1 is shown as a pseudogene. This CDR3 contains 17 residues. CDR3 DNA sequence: TGTGCCAGCAGCTCGTACAGCGGTTTTTGCCGGGGAAACACCATATATTTT. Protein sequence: CASSSYSGFCRGNTIYF.

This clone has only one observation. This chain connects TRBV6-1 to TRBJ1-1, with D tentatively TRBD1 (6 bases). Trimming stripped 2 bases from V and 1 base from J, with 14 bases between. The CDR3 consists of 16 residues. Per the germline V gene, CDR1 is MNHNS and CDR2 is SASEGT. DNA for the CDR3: TGTGCCAGCAGTGAAAGCCGGCAGGGGACGAACACTGAAGCTTTCTTT. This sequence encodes CASSESRQGTNTEAFF.

CDR3 bases: TGTGCCAGCAGTCCTATTGGACAGGGAGTAGAAGGCTACACCTTC. Its translation: CASSPIGQGVEGYTF. V gene TRBV6-5 combines with J gene TRBJ1-2, with 8 nucleotides matching TRBD1. Germline V gene data show CDR1 as MNHEY and CDR2 as SVGAGI. Trimming took 5 bases from V and 8 from J; bases not matched to a gene: 13. This CDR3 has 15 residues.

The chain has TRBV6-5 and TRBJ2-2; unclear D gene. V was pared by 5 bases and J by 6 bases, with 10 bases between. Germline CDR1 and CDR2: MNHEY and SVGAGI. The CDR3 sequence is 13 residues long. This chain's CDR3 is CASSPPPPGELFF. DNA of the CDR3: TGTGCCAGCAGTCCTCCCCCCCCCGGGGAGCTGTTTTTT.